The rows below give T cell receptor beta chains drawn from one sample of a study of T-cell memory formation after mild COVID-19. Each CDR3 protein is one row after TCRdb ran MiXCR on the 5' RACE reads. The data contain 450,000 to 650,000 distinct CDR3 sequences, 18% of them singletons. Sequencing was carried out using PBMCs or a T cell subset sorted from them (not recorded which). These receptors all come from an adult woman who had mild COVID-19 (a few samples of this study predate the infection). Cell type and time point are not known. CDR3s include the opening cysteine and the closing phenylalanine or tryptophan. The order of the fields is J gene, V gene, D gene, CDR3 length, clone size, CDR3 protein, CDR3 DNA. The D gene is left open where the match is weak. Size is omitted from some rows. Given values are once, few, many or a class for expanded clones.

TRBJ1-1 TRBV7-8 - 14 - CASSRNEMNTEAFF TGTGCCAGCAGTCGAAACGAGATGAACACTGAAGCTTTCTTT
TRBJ1-5 TRBV27 TRBD1 15 - CASSPGTGINQPQHF TGTGCCAGCAGCCCCGGGACAGGGATAAATCAGCCCCAGCATTTT
TRBJ2-2 TRBV20-1 TRBD2 15 - CSARMERGNTGELFF TGCAGTGCTAGGATGGAGCGGGGGAACACCGGGGAGCTGTTTTTT
TRBJ1-2 TRBV24-1 TRBD1 15 few CATSDSWDSHYGYTF TGTGCCACCAGTGACTCCTGGGACAGTCATTATGGCTACACCTTC
TRBJ2-5 TRBV12-3/TRBV12-4 - 14 few CASSNTGVQETQYF TGTGCCAGCAGTAACACAGGCGTTCAAGAGACCCAGTACTTC
TRBJ1-1 TRBV7-9 - 12 few CASSRTLGGAFF TGTGCCAGCAGCCGGACTCTGGGCGGAGCTTTCTTT
TRBJ2-3 TRBV5-4 TRBD1 12 few CASSSGTGTQYF TGTGCCAGCAGCTCCGGGACAGGCACGCAGTATTTT
TRBJ2-7 TRBV7-8 TRBD1 16 few CASSLGGQSLSYEQYF TGTGCCAGCAGCTTAGGGGGACAGTCGCTTTCCTACGAGCAGTACTTC
TRBJ2-7 TRBV14 - 13 - CASSRVLSYEQYF TGTGCCAGCAGCCGAGTCCTATCCTACGAGCAGTACTTC
TRBJ2-1 TRBV11-3 TRBD2 16 few CASSLISGNSYNEQFF TGTGCCAGCAGCTTGATTAGCGGGAACTCCTACAATGAGCAGTTCTTC
TRBJ1-1 TRBV10-3 - 13 - CAIRGTPNTEAFF TGTGCCATCAGGGGAACACCGAACACTGAAGCTTTCTTT
TRBJ1-1 TRBV11-3 - 14 few CASSETEMNTEAFF TGTGCCAGCAGCGAAACAGAGATGAACACTGAAGCTTTCTTT
TRBJ2-3 TRBV2 TRBD1 14 - CASSDVRGPDTQYF TGTGCCAGCAGTGACGTTAGGGGGCCAGATACGCAGTATTTT
TRBJ2-1 TRBV6-5 TRBD2 14 few CASRTSGSGNEQFF TGTGCCAGCAGGACTAGCGGGAGCGGGAATGAGCAGTTCTTC
TRBJ1-5 TRBV7-8 TRBD1 13 - CASSPDRGRPQHF TGTGCCAGCAGCCCCGACAGGGGGCGGCCCCAGCATTTT
TRBJ2-1 TRBV5-1 - 14 few CASSLPGANNEQFF TGCGCCAGCAGCTTGCCAGGGGCCAACAATGAGCAGTTCTTC
TRBJ2-2 TRBV12-3/TRBV12-4 TRBD2 18 - CASSWSGGTRLGTGELFF TGTGCCAGCAGTTGGAGCGGGGGAACCCGTTTGGGCACCGGGGAGCTGTTTTTT
TRBJ1-2 TRBV30 - 11 few CAWSVLGVEDF TGTGCCTGGAGTGTATTAGGTGTCGAGGACTTC
TRBJ2-7 TRBV9 - 13 few CASSTALPGEQYF TGTGCCAGCAGCACCGCACTACCGGGGGAGCAGTACTTC
TRBJ2-4 TRBV5-1 - 16 few CASSLQGLLAKNIQYF TGCGCCAGCAGCTTACAGGGATTACTAGCCAAAAACATTCAGTACTTC
TRBJ2-5 TRBV6-2/TRBV6-3 - 14 - CATLTLRFQETQYF TGTGCCACGCTCACCCTGCGATTCCAAGAGACCCAGTACTTC
TRBJ2-3 TRBV5-1 TRBD2 17 few CASSLVTGGRSTDTQYF TGCGCCAGCAGCTTGGTTACTGGCGGGAGGAGCACAGATACGCAGTATTTT
TRBJ2-7 TRBV3-1 - 13 many CASSRLGGDEQYF TGTGCCAGCAGCCGCTTGGGTGGGGACGAGCAGTACTTC
TRBJ2-1 TRBV27 - 15 few CASSTPPSSYNEQFF TGTGCCAGCAGTACCCCACCCAGCTCCTACAATGAGCAGTTCTTC
TRBJ2-1 TRBV12-3/TRBV12-4 - 15 - CASRPGSHLPNEQFF TGTGCCAGCAGACCGGGAAGCCACCTCCCCAATGAGCAGTTCTTC
TRBJ1-1 TRBV3-1 - 17 - CASSQEGGVAPNTEAFF TGTGCCAGCAGCCAAGAAGGGGGGGTAGCTCCGAACACTGAAGCTTTCTTT
TRBJ2-7 TRBV5-1 TRBD1 15 many CASSRGQGEGYEQYF TGCGCCAGCAGCCGGGGTCAGGGGGAAGGTTACGAGCAGTACTTC
TRBJ2-1 TRBV3-1 TRBD2 16 - CASSQAGTSDIYEQFF TGTGCCAGCAGCCAAGCCGGGACTAGTGATATTTATGAGCAGTTCTTC
TRBJ2-3 TRBV12-3/TRBV12-4 - 17 many CASSLPMTREFADTQYF TGTGCCAGCAGCCTCCCAATGACTAGGGAATTCGCAGATACGCAGTATTTT
TRBJ2-7 TRBV15 - 14 few CATTPGGSIYEQYF TGTGCCACCACCCCCGGGGGCTCTATCTACGAGCAGTACTTC
TRBJ2-7 TRBV7-3 - 12 - CASSGSLGEQYF TGTGCCAGCAGCGGGTCGCTGGGCGAGCAGTACTTC
TRBJ2-2 TRBV7-2 TRBD2 18 - CASTWGAGRATRSGELFF TGTGCCAGCACCTGGGGGGCCGGGAGGGCCACCCGTAGCGGGGAGCTGTTTTTT
TRBJ2-2 TRBV11-1 TRBD2 15 - CASSLERESTGELFF TGTGCCAGCAGCTTAGAGCGGGAGAGCACCGGGGAGCTGTTTTTT
TRBJ2-6 TRBV7-9 - 18 few CASTDVAGPYSGANVLTF TGTGCCAGCACAGACGTTGCGGGTCCCTACTCTGGGGCCAACGTCCTGACTTTC
TRBJ1-2 TRBV5-1 TRBD1 15 once CASSLAVTGGSGYTF TGCGCCAGCAGCTTGGCCGTAACAGGGGGCAGTGGCTACACCTTC
TRBJ2-1 TRBV5-5 TRBD2 15 - CASSLSQREGPEQFF TGTGCCAGCAGCTTGAGCCAGCGGGAGGGACCTGAGCAGTTCTTC
TRBJ2-2 TRBV5-1 - 14 few CASSQTQNTGELFF TGCGCCAGCAGTCAGACACAAAACACCGGGGAGCTGTTTTTT
TRBJ2-4 TRBV12-3/TRBV12-4 - 16 - CASSFLQEGAKNIQYF TGTGCCAGCAGTTTCTTACAGGAGGGGGCCAAAAACATTCAGTACTTC
TRBJ2-5 TRBV7-2 TRBD2 18 - CASSPSKASGLYQETQYF TGTGCCAGCAGTCCTAGTAAGGCTAGCGGGCTGTACCAAGAGACCCAGTACTTC
TRBJ2-3 TRBV11-2 TRBD2 16 many CASSPGLAANAGTQYF TGTGCCAGCAGCCCCGGACTAGCGGCAAACGCCGGTACGCAGTATTTT
TRBJ1-3 TRBV19 - 15 few CASSTSPRTGNTIYF TGTGCCAGTAGTACTAGCCCGAGAACTGGAAACACCATATATTTT
TRBJ2-7 TRBV12-3/TRBV12-4 TRBD1 12 once CASSGTVNEQYF TGTGCCAGCAGCGGGACAGTGAACGAGCAGTACTTC
TRBJ2-7 TRBV30 - 14 - CAWSSFRASYEQYF TGTGCCTGGAGTTCTTTTAGGGCCTCCTACGAGCAGTACTTC
TRBJ2-7 TRBV5-1 TRBD1 13 many CASSSGTAYEQYF TGCGCCAGCAGCTCCGGGACAGCCTACGAGCAGTACTTC
TRBJ1-2 TRBV25-1 - 15 - CASSEGAAANYGYTF TGTGCCAGCAGTGAAGGGGCGGCTGCTAACTATGGCTACACCTTC
TRBJ1-1 TRBV27 - 13 - CASSLSGSAEAFF TGTGCCAGCAGTTTATCAGGTAGCGCTGAAGCTTTCTTT
TRBJ2-7 TRBV11-1 TRBD1 15 - CASSVGTGIFYEQYF TGTGCCAGCAGCGTCGGGACAGGGATTTTTTACGAGCAGTACTTC
TRBJ2-3 TRBV6-6 - 19 medium-sized CASSYSGGRGPASTDTQYF TGTGCCAGCAGTTACTCCGGGGGGCGCGGCCCCGCTAGCACAGATACGCAGTATTTT